The 27 T cell receptor beta chains below come from one sample, sequenced in a study of T cells in Graves' hyperthyroidism and ophthalmopathy. Amplified regions were TCR beta CDR3 sequences from RNA transcripts. TCR CDR3 underwent first-round RT-PCR with the HTBI primer set. TCRdb itself ran the multiplex PCR reads through MiXCR, one entry per CDR3 protein. Of about 260,000 distinct CDR3 sequences in the sample, around 20% were seen once. The specimen sequenced was blood. Receptors originate from a man aged 25 to 40 with Graves' ophthalmopathy.

This clonotype was detected ten times or more. This sequence joins TRBV28 and TRBJ2-5; 7 bases align to TRBD2. Germline values: CDR1 MDHEN, CDR2 SYDVKM. There are 14 residues in the CDR3. The V and J ends lost 4 bases and 1 base, in that order; junction bases with no gene match: 3. The CDR3 nucleotides are TGTGCCAGCAGTTGGGCTAGCGGCCAAGAGACCCAGTACTTC. Its protein is CASSWASGQETQYF. The complete variable domain, with remaining parts taken from reference TRBV28 and TRBJ2-5, reads DVKVTQSSRYLVKRTGEKVFLECVQDMDHENMFWYRQDPGLGLRLIYFSYDVKMKEKGDIPEGYSVSREKKERFSLILESASTNQTSMYLCASSWASGQETQYFGPGTRLLVL.

In this sample, this clonotype is medium-sized. The chain links TRBV20-1 to TRBJ2-7; D unclear. The CDR3 consists of 15 residues. Trimming took 3 bases from V and 1 from J, leaving 16 bases between them. Germline CDR1 DFQATT, CDR2 SNEGSKA (reference sequence). The CDR3, as DNA: TGCAGTGCTAGTGATGAGACGGTCCCGTCCTACGAGCAGTACTTC. Translating it yields CSASDETVPSYEQYF.

The genes are TRBV6-1 and TRBJ1-5; D is ambiguous. The CDR3 is 14 residues long. Trimming left V 8 bases short and J 9 bases short, with 20 bases between. CDR1 and CDR2 (germline): MNHNS, SASEGT. The CDR3 region has the DNA TGTGCCAGCTCCATGGGTGGGGTCTCTAGGCCCCAGCATTTT. Its protein is CASSMGGVSRPQHF.

This clonotype was counted at least ten times. The V call is TRBV5-1, the J call TRBJ2-7; possibly TRBD2 for D (5 bases). Germline CDR1 is SGHRS and CDR2 is YFSETQ. Trimming pared 5 bases from V and 6 bases from J, leaving 12 bases between. The CDR3 is 12 amino acids. The CDR3 nucleotides are TGCGCCAGCAGGAGAGGGTCGGGCGAGCAGTACTTC. It yields the protein CASRRGSGEQYF.

This clonotype was counted a few times. V is TRBV30 and J is TRBJ2-5, with 8 bases lining up with TRBD1. V lost 1 base and J lost 5; bases outside the gene matches: 3. Germline assignment: CDR1 GTSNPN and CDR2 SVGIG (reference sequence). This CDR3 is 13 amino acids long. The CDR3 here is CAWSGGQVETQYF. The CDR3 nucleotides read TGTGCCTGGAGTGGGGGACAGGTTGAGACCCAGTACTTC. Full variable domain (missing parts from reference TRBV30 and TRBJ2-5): SQTIHQWPATLVQPVGSPLSLECTVEGTSNPNLYWYRQAAGRGLQLLFYSVGIGQISSEVPQNLSASRPQDRQFILSSKKLLLSDSGFYLCAWSGGQVETQYFGPGTRLLVL.

This clonotype appeared many times. The chain employs TRBV5-1 and TRBJ2-3; 11 positions agree with TRBD2. There are 14 residues in the CDR3. Germline loops: CDR1 SGHRS, CDR2 YFSETQ. The V segment lost 4 bases and the J segment 5 bases; nucleotides outside the gene matches: 3. Here the CDR3 DNA reads TGCGCCAGCAGCATAGCGGGAGGGGTAGATACGCAGTATTTT. Translation gives CASSIAGGVDTQYF. Full variable domain (outside the CDR3, taken from reference TRBV5-1 and TRBJ2-3): KAGVTQTPRYLIKTRGQQVTLSCSPISGHRSVSWYQQTPGQGLQFLFEYFSETQRNKGNFPGRFSGRQFSNSRSEMNVSTLELGDSALYLCASSIAGGVDTQYFGPGTRLTVL.

V usage is TRBV5-1 and J usage is TRBJ2-7; either TRBD1 or TRBD2 may fit D (5 bases each). V was clipped by 9 bases and J by 2 bases, with 15 bases between them. The CDR3 runs to 13 residues. Germline V gives CDR1 SGHRS, CDR2 YFSETQ. The CDR3 loop reads CATAGTDPYEQYF. In nucleotides, the CDR3 is TGCGCCACCGCCGGGACGGATCCCTACGAGCAGTACTTC.

J is TRBJ2-7 and V is TRBV28, with no clear D. V gave up 2 bases and J gave up 6 bases, with 5 bases separating them. CDR3 length: 11 residues. CDR1 is MDHEN and CDR2 is SYDVKM in the germline V gene. The CDR3 DNA is TGTGCCAGCAGTTTAATCCGCGAGCAGTACTTC. Residues: CASSLIREQYF.

This clonotype has a handful of counts. The chain recombines TRBV7-3 with TRBJ2-5, with D tentatively TRBD2 (7 bases). V was shortened by 4 bases and J by 4 bases, with 13 bases between the two germline ends. The CDR3 is made up of 14 amino acids. Germline V gives CDR1 SGHTA, CDR2 FQGTGA. The CDR3 DNA sequence: TGTGCCAGCAGCTCCGCGGCGGGGGCAGAGACCCAGTACTTC. Translated, it gives CASSSAAGAETQYF.

The rearrangement joins TRBV7-3 to TRBJ1-5; D perhaps matches TRBD1 (6 bases). CDR3 length equals 16 residues. Trimming took off 1 base at V and 4 bases at J, with 14 bases between the two ends. Per the germline V gene, CDR1 is SGHTA and CDR2 is FQGTGA. In DNA, the CDR3 is TGTGCCAGCAGCTTAAATGGAGGGGGGAGGAATCAGCCCCAGCATTTT. This codes for CASSLNGGGRNQPQHF.

This clonotype has only a few counts. The chain carries TRBV2 and TRBJ2-1; possibly TRBD2 for D (5 bases). The V and J ends lost 10 bases and 0 bases respectively, with 16 bases between them. The germline V gene has CDR1 SNHLY and CDR2 FYNNEI. The CDR3 spans 15 residues. This CDR3 is CATRLSGSSYNEQFF. CDR3 bases: TGTGCCACCAGGTTGAGCGGCTCCTCCTACAATGAGCAGTTCTTC.

The rearrangement links TRBV12-5 to TRBJ1-1; no firm D call. In germline, CDR1 is LGHNT, CDR2 FRNRAP. CDR3 length: 11 amino acids. V lost 5 bases, J lost 7 bases, and 8 bases lay in between. In DNA form, the CDR3 reads TGTGCTAGTGGTAGGGAATTTGAAGCTTTCTTT. Protein product: CASGREFEAFF.

A few counts support this clonotype. The J gene is TRBJ2-1, the V gene TRBV7-9, with 10 bases aligning to TRBD2. Per the germline V gene, CDR1 is SEHNR and CDR2 is FQNEAQ (reference sequence). With V trimmed by 6 bases and J by 7 bases, 3 bases remained unmatched. This CDR3 contains 13 residues. The CDR3 loop reads CASSSTSGNEQFF. The CDR3 DNA reads as TGTGCCAGCAGTTCGACTAGCGGGAATGAGCAGTTCTTC.

This clonotype has a handful of counts. J is TRBJ2-1 and V is TRBV4-2, with 16 bases identical to TRBD2. The CDR3 is made up of 17 amino acids. In germline, CDR1 is LGHNA, CDR2 YNFKEQ. With V trimmed by 4 bases and J by 9 bases, 9 bases remained unmatched. Here the CDR3 DNA reads TGTGCCAGCAGCCCCGAAGGGACTAGCGGGAGGGTGGGTGAGCAGTTCTTC. Translating it yields CASSPEGTSGRVGEQFF.

This clonotype was counted a few times. J is TRBJ2-1 and V is TRBV20-1; 8 bases fit TRBD2. J lost 12 bases, V lost 0 bases, and 19 bases had no gene match. Looked up from germline, CDR1 is DFQATT and CDR2 is SNEGSKA (reference sequence). There are 17 residues in the CDR3. The chain's CDR3 is CSARDGHLRAGEPGQFF. CDR3 nucleotide sequence: TGCAGTGCTAGAGATGGCCACCTTCGAGCGGGAGAGCCTGGGCAGTTCTTC.

This chain uses TRBV12-3 or TRBV12-4 with TRBJ1-1; D ambiguous. The CDR3 contains 14 residues. Trimming took off 4 bases at V and 4 bases at J, with 13 bases between the two ends. The CDR3, as DNA: TGTGCCAGCAGTTGGGCAAGCAGGTCCACTGAAGCTTTCTTT. This encodes CASSWASRSTEAFF.

This clonotype was observed a handful of times. V is TRBV28 and J is TRBJ2-3, with D perhaps TRBD2 (5 bases). The CDR3 contains 16 residues. Germline CDR1 is MDHEN and CDR2 is SYDVKM. V lost 5 bases, J lost 0 bases, and 15 bases lay in between. The CDR3 nucleotides are TGTGCCAGCAGTCCCGGGCTCCGGGATAGCACAGATACGCAGTATTTT. Its translation: CASSPGLRDSTDTQYF.

The chain links TRBV7-6 to TRBJ1-1, with D maybe TRBD1 (5 bases). V lost 6 bases and J lost 4, with 15 bases in between. The CDR3 consists of 14 residues. Germline CDR1 SGHVS, CDR2 FNYEAQ. The CDR3 region is CASSYPGTSTEAFF. The CDR3 DNA follows: TGTGCCAGCAGTTACCCGGGGACTTCCACTGAAGCTTTCTTT.

DNA of the CDR3: TGTGCCAGCTCACCAGGGGACAGGAACACTGAAGCTTTCTTT. It translates to CASSPGDRNTEAFF. V gene TRBV18 combines with J gene TRBJ1-1, with TRBD1 matching over 7 bases. CDR3 length equals 14 residues. Trimming removed 2 bases from V and 1 base from J; junction bases left unmatched: 1. In germline, CDR1 is KGHSH, CDR2 LQKENI.

This clonotype was found a few times. The chain joins TRBV14 to TRBJ2-7, with TRBD2 identical over 8 bases. This CDR3 spans 14 amino acids. From germline, CDR1 is SGHDN and CDR2 FVKESK. J lost 2 bases, V lost 1 base, and 1 base had no gene match. The CDR3 DNA follows: TGTGCCAGCAGCCAAGTTAGCGGGACCTACGAGCAGTACTTC. Protein product: CASSQVSGTYEQYF.

This clonotype showed up just a few times. DNA of the CDR3: TGTGCCAGCACTCCGGACGGACCCCTCCAAGAGACCCAGTACTTC. Translated: CASTPDGPLQETQYF. The V call is TRBV2, the J call TRBJ2-5; D not certain. Germline CDR1 SNHLY, CDR2 FYNNEI. The CDR3 sequence is 15 residues long. V was trimmed by 7 bases and J by 1 base, leaving 16 bases between them.

The sample holds many counts of this clonotype. The chain combines TRBV7-9 with TRBJ1-5, with 11 bases aligning to TRBD1. The J segment lost 6 bases and the V segment lost 6 bases, leaving 7 bases of the junction unmatched. Germline V CDR1 and CDR2: SEHNR, FQNEAQ (reference sequence). This CDR3 has 15 residues. The CDR3 here is CASSSGQGAGQPQHF. CDR3 coding DNA: TGTGCCAGCAGTTCCGGACAGGGGGCGGGTCAGCCCCAGCATTTT.

This clonotype was seen at least ten times. In DNA form, the CDR3 reads TGTGCCAGCAGCCGCGGACAGGGTCGTGAGACCCAGTACTTC. It encodes CASSRGQGRETQYF. V and J are TRBV5-5 and TRBJ2-5; TRBD1 matches at 8 bases. Germline CDR1 SGHKS, CDR2 YYEKEE (reference sequence). This CDR3 spans 14 amino acids. V trimming: 4 bases; J trimming: 5 bases; junction bases outside the gene matches: 7.

This clonotype was counted at least ten times. The chain employs TRBV18 and TRBJ1-1; perhaps TRBD1 as D (5 bases). V shed 4 bases and J shed 2 bases, with 8 bases lying between them. The germline V gene encodes CDR1 KGHSH and CDR2 LQKENI. The CDR3 spans 13 residues. DNA of the CDR3: TGTGCCAGCTCACAACAGGAAAACACTGAAGCTTTCTTT. It is translated as CASSQQENTEAFF.

This clonotype has more than one count but fewer than ten. V and J are TRBV12-3 or TRBV12-4 and TRBJ2-6, with unresolved D. Trimming removed 1 base at V and 4 bases at J, with 8 bases between. The CDR3 extends over 15 amino acids. CDR3 loop: CASSLGHFGANVLTF. CDR3 sequence (DNA): TGTGCCAGCAGTTTAGGTCATTTCGGGGCCAACGTCCTGACTTTC.

This clonotype was detected a few times. V usage is TRBV7-2 and J usage is TRBJ2-7; maybe TRBD2 (6 bases). The germline V gene encodes CDR1 SGHTA and CDR2 FQGNSA. Trimming shortened V by 5 bases and J by 1 base, and 9 bases separated the two germline ends. The CDR3 totals 13 residues. CDR3 coding DNA: TGTGCCAGCAGCCCGGGGACTTCCTACGAGCAGTACTTC. Protein product: CASSPGTSYEQYF.

Worth noting for this clonotype: A read error may explain this, as a much larger clone is one base away. This chain connects TRBV11-2 to TRBJ2-3; D perhaps matches TRBD1 (7 bases). With 0 bases removed from V and 10 bases from J, the gap between germline ends came to 20 bases. This CDR3 is 16 amino acids long. Germline-derived CDR1 and CDR2 are SGHAT and FQNNGV. The CDR3 region is CASSLDVGGGQHSQYF. In DNA form, the CDR3 reads TGTGCCAGCAGCTTAGATGTAGGAGGGGGCCAGCATTCGCAGTATTTT. The full variable domain, completed using reference TRBV11-2 and TRBJ2-3, is EAGVAQSPRYKIIEKRQSVAFWCNPISGHATLYWYQQILGQGPKLLIQFQNNGVVDDSQLPKDRFSAERLKGVDSTLKIQPAKLEDSAVYLCASSLDVGGGQHSQYFGPGTRLTVL.